This T cell receptor (beta chain) was sequenced in a study of vaccination and CD4 T cells after COVID-19. Study information: At a median approximately 99 days (range 35 to 161) after diagnosis, post-COVID samples were drawn. Taking of post-vaccine samples occurred a median about 70 days after dose two (range 14 to 241).

The sample holds a few counts of this clonotype. Its target is unknown. V was clipped by 4 bases and J by 5 bases, with 17 bases between them. The CDR3 contains 15 residues. Per germline, CDR1 SGHNT and CDR2 YYREEE (reference sequence). As for treatment: approximately nine-day PBMC culture with coronavirus spike peptide pools or control peptides (ViraFEST assay). Cultured CD4+ T cells had their DNA profiled by the Oncomine TCR Beta short-read assay. Extraction of genomic DNA was performed on cultured CD4+ T cells. A single record per CDR3 protein comes from TCRdb applying MiXCR to the PCR reads. The profile shows approximately 12,000 distinct CDR3 sequences, approximately 61% of them singletons.

Sequencing input: CD4+ T cells from blood, cultured in vitro. The chain couples TRBV5-4 to TRBJ2-3, with D possibly TRBD1 on 6 matching bases. The receptor was derived from a human donor who had recovered from COVID-19. The DNA of the CDR3 is TGTGCCAGCAGCCAGCAGGGGTTAGGTGGAGATACGCAGTATTTT. Its translation is CASSQQGLGGDTQYF.